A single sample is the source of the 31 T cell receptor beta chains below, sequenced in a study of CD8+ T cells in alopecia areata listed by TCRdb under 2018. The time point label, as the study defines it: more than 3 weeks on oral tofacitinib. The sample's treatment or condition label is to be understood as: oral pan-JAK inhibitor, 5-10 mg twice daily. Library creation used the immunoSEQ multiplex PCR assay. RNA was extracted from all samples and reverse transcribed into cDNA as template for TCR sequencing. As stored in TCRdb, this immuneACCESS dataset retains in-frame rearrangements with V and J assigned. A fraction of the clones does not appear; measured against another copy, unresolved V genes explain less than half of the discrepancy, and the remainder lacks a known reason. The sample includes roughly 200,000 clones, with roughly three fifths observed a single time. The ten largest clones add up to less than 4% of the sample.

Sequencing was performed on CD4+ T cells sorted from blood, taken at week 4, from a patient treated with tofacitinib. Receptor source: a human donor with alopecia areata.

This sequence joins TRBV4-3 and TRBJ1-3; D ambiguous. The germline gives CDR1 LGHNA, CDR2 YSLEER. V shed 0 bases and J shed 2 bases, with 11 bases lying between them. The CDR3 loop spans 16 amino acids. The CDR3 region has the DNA TGCGCCAGCAGCCAAGATGTCGGGGAAACTGGAAACACCATATATTTT. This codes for CASSQDVGETGNTIYF.

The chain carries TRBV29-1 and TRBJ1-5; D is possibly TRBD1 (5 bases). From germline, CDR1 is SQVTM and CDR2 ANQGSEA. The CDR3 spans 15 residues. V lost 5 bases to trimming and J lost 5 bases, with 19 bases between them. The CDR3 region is CSVKEWGFEDQPQHF. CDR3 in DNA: TGCAGCGTTAAGGAGTGGGGGTTCGAGGATCAGCCCCAGCATTTT.

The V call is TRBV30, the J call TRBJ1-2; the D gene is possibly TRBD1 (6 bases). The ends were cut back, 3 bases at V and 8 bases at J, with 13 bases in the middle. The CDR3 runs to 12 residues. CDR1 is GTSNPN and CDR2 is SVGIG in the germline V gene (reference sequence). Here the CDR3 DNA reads TGTGCCTGGAGCCAGGGGCGGTTGGGCTACACCTTC. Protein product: CAWSQGRLGYTF.

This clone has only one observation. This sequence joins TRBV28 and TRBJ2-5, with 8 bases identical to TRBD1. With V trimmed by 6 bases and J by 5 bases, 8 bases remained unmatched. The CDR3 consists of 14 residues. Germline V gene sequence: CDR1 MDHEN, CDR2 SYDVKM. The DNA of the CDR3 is TGTGCCAGCAGATTCCCCCGGACAGGGGAGACCCAGTACTTC. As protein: CASRFPRTGETQYF.

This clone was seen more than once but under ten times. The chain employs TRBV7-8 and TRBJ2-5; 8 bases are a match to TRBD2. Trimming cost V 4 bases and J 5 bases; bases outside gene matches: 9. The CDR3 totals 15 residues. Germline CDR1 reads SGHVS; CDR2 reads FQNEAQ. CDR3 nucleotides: TGTGCCAGCAGCTCCCGGGGGGGTATAGGGGAGACCCAGTACTTC. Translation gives CASSSRGGIGETQYF.

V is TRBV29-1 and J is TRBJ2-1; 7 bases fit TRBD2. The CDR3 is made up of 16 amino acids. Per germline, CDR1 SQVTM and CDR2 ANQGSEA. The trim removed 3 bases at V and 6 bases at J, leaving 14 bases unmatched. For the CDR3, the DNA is TGCAGCGTTGATTTAAGGACTAGTCTTATAATCAATGAGCAGTTCTTC. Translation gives CSVDLRTSLIINEQFF.

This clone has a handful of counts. CDR3 sequence reads: CAWSVTPYEQYF. The CDR3 DNA reads as TGTGCCTGGAGTGTAACCCCCTACGAGCAGTACTTC. This chain links TRBV30 with TRBJ2-7; the D is unclear. This CDR3 contains 12 residues. V gave up 0 bases and J gave up 2 bases, with 5 bases separating them. The germline gives CDR1 GTSNPN, CDR2 SVGIG (reference sequence). The whole variable domain, filled in from reference TRBV30 and TRBJ2-7, reads SQTIHQWPATLVQPVGSPLSLECTVEGTSNPNLYWYRQAAGRGLQLLFYSVGIGQISSEVPQNLSASRPQDRQFILSSKKLLLSDSGFYLCAWSVTPYEQYFGPGTRLTVT.

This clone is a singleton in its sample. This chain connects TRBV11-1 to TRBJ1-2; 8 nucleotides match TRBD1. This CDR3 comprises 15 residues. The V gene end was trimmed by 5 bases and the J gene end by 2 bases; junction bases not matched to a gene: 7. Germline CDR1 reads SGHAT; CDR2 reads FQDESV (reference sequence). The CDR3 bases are TGTGCCAGCAGCGCCCAGGACAGGGCAAACTATGGCTACACCTTC. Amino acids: CASSAQDRANYGYTF.

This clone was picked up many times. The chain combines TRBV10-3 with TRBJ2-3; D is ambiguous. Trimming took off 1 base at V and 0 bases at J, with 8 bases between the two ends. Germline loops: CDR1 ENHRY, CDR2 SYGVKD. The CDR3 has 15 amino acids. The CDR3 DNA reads TGTGCCATCAGTGAGTACAGCAGTAGCACAGATACGCAGTATTTT. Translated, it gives CAISEYSSSTDTQYF.

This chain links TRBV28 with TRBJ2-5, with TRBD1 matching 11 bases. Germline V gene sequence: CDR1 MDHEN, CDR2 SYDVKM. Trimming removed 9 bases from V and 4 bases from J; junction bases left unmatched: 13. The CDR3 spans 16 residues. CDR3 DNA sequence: TGTGCCAGTTCTGGGGACAGGGGGTTTTCGAGAGAGACCCAGTACTTC. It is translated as CASSGDRGFSRETQYF.

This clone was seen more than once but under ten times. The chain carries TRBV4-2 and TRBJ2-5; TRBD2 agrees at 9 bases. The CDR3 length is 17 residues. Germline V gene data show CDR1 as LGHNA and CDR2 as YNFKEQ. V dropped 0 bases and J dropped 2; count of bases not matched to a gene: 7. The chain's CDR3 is CASSQELGLAGQETQYF. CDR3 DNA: TGTGCCAGCAGCCAAGAGCTCGGGCTAGCGGGGCAAGAGACCCAGTACTTC.

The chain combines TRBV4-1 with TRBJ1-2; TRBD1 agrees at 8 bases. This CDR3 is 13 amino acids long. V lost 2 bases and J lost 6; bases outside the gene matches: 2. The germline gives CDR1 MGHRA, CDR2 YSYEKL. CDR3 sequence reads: CASSQPQGDGYTF. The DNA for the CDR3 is TGCGCCAGCAGCCAACCACAGGGGGATGGCTACACCTTC.

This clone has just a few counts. The CDR3 protein is CASRPRTSGNTGELFF. The CDR3 nucleotides are TGTGCCAGCAGACCTCGGACTAGCGGGAACACCGGGGAGCTGTTTTTT. The V gene is TRBV13, the J gene TRBJ2-2; 10 bases line up with TRBD2. With V trimmed by 6 bases and J by 1 base, 5 bases remained unmatched. Germline lookup yields CDR1 PRHDT and CDR2 FYEKMQ (reference sequence). The CDR3 is made up of 16 amino acids.

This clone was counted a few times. The CDR3 loop is CAWSPSWSKNIQYF. CDR3 nucleotide sequence: TGTGCCTGGAGTCCCTCCTGGTCCAAAAACATTCAGTACTTC. The chain uses TRBV30 and TRBJ2-4; D remains ambiguous. The germline V gene encodes CDR1 GTSNPN and CDR2 SVGIG (reference sequence). The CDR3 runs to 14 residues. V lost 2 bases to trimming and J lost 2 bases, with 10 bases between them.

The DNA of the CDR3 is TGTGCCAGCAGCTTCGACAGGGGCAATGAGCAGTTCTTC. Encoded protein: CASSFDRGNEQFF. The genes are TRBV5-4 and TRBJ2-1, with 8 bases lining up with TRBD1. The V segment lost 2 bases and the J segment 6 bases; nucleotides outside the gene matches: 1. This CDR3 region has 13 residues. Germline V gene lookup returns CDR1 SGHNT and CDR2 YYREEE (reference sequence).

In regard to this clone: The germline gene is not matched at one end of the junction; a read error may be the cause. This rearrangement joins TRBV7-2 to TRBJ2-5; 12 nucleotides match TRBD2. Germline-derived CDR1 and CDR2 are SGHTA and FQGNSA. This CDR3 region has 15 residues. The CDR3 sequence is CASSLAGGQGETQYF. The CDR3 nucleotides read TGTGCCAGCAGCCTAGCGGGGGGGCAGGGAGAGACCCAGTACTTC. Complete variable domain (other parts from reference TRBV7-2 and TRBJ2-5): GAGVSQSPSNKVTEKGKDVELRCDPISGHTALYWYRQSLGQGLEFLIYFQGNSAPDKSGLPSDRFSAERTGGSVSTLTIQRTQQEDSAVYLCASSLAGGQGETQYFGPGTRLLVL.

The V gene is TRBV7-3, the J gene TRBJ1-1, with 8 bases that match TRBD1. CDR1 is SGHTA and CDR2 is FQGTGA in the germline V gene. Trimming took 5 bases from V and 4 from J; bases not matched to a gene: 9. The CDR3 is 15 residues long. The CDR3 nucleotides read TGTGCCAGCAGCGCGACAGGGGCTGCAGGCACTGAAGCTTTCTTT. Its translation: CASSATGAAGTEAFF.

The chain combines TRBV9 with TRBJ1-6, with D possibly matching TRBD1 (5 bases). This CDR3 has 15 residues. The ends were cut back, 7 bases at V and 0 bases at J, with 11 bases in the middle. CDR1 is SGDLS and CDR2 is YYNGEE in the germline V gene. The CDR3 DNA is TGTGCCAGCGGGGCGGGAAGCTCCTATAATTCACCCCTCCACTTT. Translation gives CASGAGSSYNSPLHF.

In nucleotides, the CDR3 is TGCGCCAGCAGCTCTCGGACAGGGGAAGAGACCCAGTACTTC. Amino acids: CASSSRTGEETQYF. The chain couples TRBV5-1 to TRBJ2-5; 9 positions match TRBD1. Germline V gene lookup returns CDR1 SGHRS and CDR2 YFSETQ. The ends lost 3 bases at V and 3 bases at J; junction bases unmatched: 3. The CDR3 extends over 14 amino acids.

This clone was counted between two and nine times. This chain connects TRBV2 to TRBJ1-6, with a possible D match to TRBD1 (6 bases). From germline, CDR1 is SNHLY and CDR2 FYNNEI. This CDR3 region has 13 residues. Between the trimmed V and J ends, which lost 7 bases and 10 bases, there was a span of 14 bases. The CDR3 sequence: CASKLQGESPLHF. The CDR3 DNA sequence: TGTGCCAGCAAGTTACAGGGTGAATCACCCCTCCACTTT.

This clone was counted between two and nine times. The CDR3 protein is CASSVLTEAFF. The CDR3, as DNA: TGTGCCAGCAGTGTCCTGACCGAAGCTTTCTTT. This chain links TRBV6-6 with TRBJ1-1; no firm D call. Germline values: CDR1 MNHNY, CDR2 SVGAGI (reference sequence). The CDR3 has 11 amino acids. Deletions cut 5 bases from V and 8 bases from J, with 9 bases between.

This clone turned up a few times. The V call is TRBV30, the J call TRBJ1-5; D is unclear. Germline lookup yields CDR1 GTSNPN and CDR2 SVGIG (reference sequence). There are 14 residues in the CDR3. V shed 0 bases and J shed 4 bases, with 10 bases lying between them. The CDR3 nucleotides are TGTGCCTGGAGTGTACAGCTGGGGAATCAGCCCCAGCATTTT. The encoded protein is CAWSVQLGNQPQHF.

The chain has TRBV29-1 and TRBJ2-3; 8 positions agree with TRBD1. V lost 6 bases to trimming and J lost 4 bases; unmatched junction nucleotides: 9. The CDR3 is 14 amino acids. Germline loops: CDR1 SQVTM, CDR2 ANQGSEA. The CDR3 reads CSVRQGTPADTQYF. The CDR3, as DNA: TGCAGCGTGCGACAGGGGACCCCCGCAGATACGCAGTATTTT.

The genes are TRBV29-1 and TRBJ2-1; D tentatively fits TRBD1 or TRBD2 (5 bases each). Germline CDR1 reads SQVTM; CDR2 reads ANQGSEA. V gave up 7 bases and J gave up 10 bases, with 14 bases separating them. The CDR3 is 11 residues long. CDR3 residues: CSAYRGREQFF. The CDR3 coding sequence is TGCAGCGCTTATAGGGGACGGGAGCAGTTCTTC.

DNA of the CDR3: TGTGCCTGGAAAGGGATGGGAGTATCCTACGAGCAGTACTTC. Amino acid sequence: CAWKGMGVSYEQYF. The chain uses TRBV30 and TRBJ2-7, with a weak D call TRBD2 (5 bases). The V end lost 4 bases, the J end lost 1 base, and 14 bases lay between the germline ends. CDR1 is GTSNPN and CDR2 is SVGIG in the germline V gene (reference sequence). The CDR3 covers 14 residues. The full variable domain, with the rest looked up from reference TRBV30 and TRBJ2-7, is SQTIHQWPATLVQPVGSPLSLECTVEGTSNPNLYWYRQAAGRGLQLLFYSVGIGQISSEVPQNLSASRPQDRQFILSSKKLLLSDSGFYLCAWKGMGVSYEQYFGPGTRLTVT.

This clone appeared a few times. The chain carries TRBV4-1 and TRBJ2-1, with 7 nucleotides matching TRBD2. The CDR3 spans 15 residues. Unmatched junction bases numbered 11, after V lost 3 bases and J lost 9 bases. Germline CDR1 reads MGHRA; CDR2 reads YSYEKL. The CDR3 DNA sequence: TGCGCCAGCAGCCAGCTCCCCAGGGAGCGGGGTGAGCAGTTCTTC. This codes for CASSQLPRERGEQFF.

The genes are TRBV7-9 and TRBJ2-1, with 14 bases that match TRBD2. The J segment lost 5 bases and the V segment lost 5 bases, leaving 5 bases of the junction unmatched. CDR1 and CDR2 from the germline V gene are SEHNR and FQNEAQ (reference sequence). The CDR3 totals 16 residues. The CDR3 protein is CASSLGLAGGHNEQFF. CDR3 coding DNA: TGTGCCAGCAGCCTAGGACTAGCGGGGGGCCACAATGAGCAGTTCTTC.

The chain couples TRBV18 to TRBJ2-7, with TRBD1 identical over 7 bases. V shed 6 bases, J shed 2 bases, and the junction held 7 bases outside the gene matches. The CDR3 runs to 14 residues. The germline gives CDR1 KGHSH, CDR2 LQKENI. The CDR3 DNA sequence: TGTGCCAGCTCCGGGACAGTAACACCCTACGAGCAGTACTTC. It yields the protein CASSGTVTPYEQYF.

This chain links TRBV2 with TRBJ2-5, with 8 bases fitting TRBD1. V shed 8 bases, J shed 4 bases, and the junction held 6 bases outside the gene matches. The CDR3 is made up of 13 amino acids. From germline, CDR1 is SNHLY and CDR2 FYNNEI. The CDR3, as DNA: TGTGCCAGCGACAGGGGCCCCGGAGAGACCCAGTACTTC. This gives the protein CASDRGPGETQYF.

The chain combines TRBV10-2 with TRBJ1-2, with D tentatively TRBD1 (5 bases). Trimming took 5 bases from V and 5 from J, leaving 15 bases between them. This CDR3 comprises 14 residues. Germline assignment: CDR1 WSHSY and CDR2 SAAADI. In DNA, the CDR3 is TGCGCCAGCAGTCCCGTTCGAGGGGAATATGGCTACACCTTC. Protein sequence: CASSPVRGEYGYTF.

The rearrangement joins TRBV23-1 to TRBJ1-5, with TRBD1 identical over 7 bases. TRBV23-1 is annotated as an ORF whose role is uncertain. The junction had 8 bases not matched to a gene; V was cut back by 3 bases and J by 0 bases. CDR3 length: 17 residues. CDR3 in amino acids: CASSHPDRADSNQPQHF. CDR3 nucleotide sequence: TGCGCCAGCAGTCACCCCGACAGGGCCGATAGCAATCAGCCCCAGCATTTT.